The 22 T cell receptor beta chains below come from one sample, sequenced in a study of CD8 T cells in Susac syndrome. With random hexamers, 0.5 to 1 ug RNA was reverse transcribed. TCRdb fed the immunoSEQ multiplex PCR reads into MiXCR, producing one record per CDR3 protein. The top ten hold 0.15% to 0.2% of the sample, which has a few hundred thousand distinct CDR3 sequences, approximately 94% seen once. Source material: CD4+ T cells from PBMCs. These receptor sequences come from a human donor with Susac syndrome.

The chain carries TRBV7-8 and TRBJ2-3; D may be TRBD1 or TRBD2 (5 bases each). The CDR3 runs to 14 residues. Germline CDR1 is SGHVS and CDR2 is FQNEAQ. V lost 5 bases and J lost 4, with 13 bases in between. As DNA, the CDR3 is TGTGCCAGCAGCCCCCGGGACGTAGCAGATACGCAGTATTTT. It codes for CASSPRDVADTQYF. Drawing the rest from reference TRBV7-8 and TRBJ2-3, the complete variable domain is GAGVSQSPRYKVAKRGQDVALRCDPISGHVSLFWYQQALGQGPEFLTYFQNEAQLDKSGLPSDRFFAERPEGSVSTLKIQRTQQEDSAVYLCASSPRDVADTQYFGPGTRLTVL.

The rearrangement joins TRBV7-2 to TRBJ1-6; 10 bases map to TRBD1. Germline CDR1 reads SGHTA; CDR2 reads FQGNSA. The J segment lost 7 bases and the V segment lost 0 bases, leaving 3 bases of the junction unmatched. The CDR3 has 16 amino acids. CDR3 in amino acids: CASSLATGGRNSPLHF. CDR3 nucleotide sequence: TGTGCCAGCAGCTTAGCGACAGGGGGCCGGAATTCACCCCTCCACTTT.

V and J are TRBV6-2 or TRBV6-3 and TRBJ2-2, with D possibly called TRBD1 or TRBD2 (7 bases each). With 8 bases removed from V and 3 bases from J, the gap between germline ends came to 16 bases. The CDR3 length is 15 residues. Germline V gives CDR1 MNHEY, CDR2 SVGEGT. The CDR3 sequence: CASRAGDRDTGELFF. The DNA of the CDR3 is TGTGCCAGCCGGGCGGGGGACAGAGACACCGGGGAGCTGTTTTTT.

This clonotype was recorded a few times. This chain uses TRBV12-3 or TRBV12-4 with TRBJ1-4; D ambiguous. Trimming removed 6 bases at V and 4 bases at J, with 3 bases between. The CDR3 contains 11 residues. This CDR3 is CASSVNEKLFF. The CDR3 bases are TGTGCCAGCAGCGTTAATGAAAAACTGTTTTTT.

V and J are TRBV4-2 and TRBJ2-7; tentatively, D is TRBD1 (6 bases). Trimming stripped 0 bases from V and 2 bases from J, with 11 bases between. The CDR3 extends over 15 amino acids. In germline, CDR1 is LGHNA, CDR2 YNFKEQ. The DNA of the CDR3 is TGTGCCAGCAGCCAAGATCACGGACAGCCCTACGAGCAGTACTTC. This encodes CASSQDHGQPYEQYF.

This clonotype was detected only once. The rearrangement uses TRBV13 and TRBJ2-3; a possible D gene is TRBD2 (6 bases). The germline V gene encodes CDR1 PRHDT and CDR2 FYEKMQ (reference sequence). CDR3 length equals 15 residues. V was clipped by 3 bases and J by 2 bases, with 12 bases between them. Written as DNA, the CDR3 is TGTGCCAGCAGCTTCGCGGGGACTGACACAGATACGCAGTATTTT. Translating it yields CASSFAGTDTDTQYF.

The genes are TRBV6-6 and TRBJ1-2; D is unresolved. V was clipped by 10 bases and J by 0 bases, with 6 bases between them. The CDR3 contains 11 residues. Germline V gives CDR1 MNHNY, CDR2 SVGAGI (reference sequence). The CDR3 DNA follows: TGTGCCACGGCAACTAACTATGGCTACACCTTC. It encodes CATATNYGYTF.

This chain connects TRBV19 to TRBJ1-2; 7 nucleotides agree with TRBD1. CDR3 length equals 16 residues. The germline V gene encodes CDR1 LNHDA and CDR2 SQIVND (reference sequence). The V segment lost 9 bases and the J segment 8 bases; nucleotides outside the gene matches: 21. The CDR3 nucleotides are TGTGCCAGCAAACCCGTTGACAGGGAGGCCTTGGAGGGCTACACCTTC. Its protein product is CASKPVDREALEGYTF. Using reference TRBV19 and TRBJ1-2 for the parts outside the CDR3, the full variable domain is DGGITQSPKYLFRKEGQNVTLSCEQNLNHDAMYWYRQDPGQGLRLIYYSQIVNDFQKGDIAEGYSVSREKKESFPLTVTSAQKNPTAFYLCASKPVDREALEGYTFGSGTRLTVV.

The rearrangement links TRBV12-3 or TRBV12-4 to TRBJ1-2; 10 bases line up with TRBD1. The CDR3 sequence is 13 residues long. The ends lost 3 bases at V and 8 bases at J; junction bases unmatched: 3. CDR3 sequence reads: CASSFGQGEGYTF. In DNA form, the CDR3 reads TGTGCCAGCAGTTTCGGACAGGGGGAAGGCTACACCTTC.

This chain links TRBV12-3 or TRBV12-4 with TRBJ2-7; tentatively, D is TRBD1 (6 bases). Trimming pared 6 bases from V and 3 bases from J, leaving 15 bases between. The CDR3 has 14 residues. CDR3 in DNA: TGTGCCAGCAGCAGAGGGACAATTGGCTACGAGCAGTACTTC. It is translated as CASSRGTIGYEQYF.

With regard to this clonotype: One end of the junction is discordant with germline, which a read error may explain. This chain joins TRBV4-2 and TRBJ1-1; D might be TRBD1 (5 bases). The germline gives CDR1 LGHNA, CDR2 YNFKEQ. CDR3 length: 15 amino acids. The CDR3 loop reads CASSQVLQGRTEVFF. CDR3 sequence (DNA): TGTGCCAGCAGCCAAGTTCTTCAGGGTAGGACTGAAGTTTTCTTT.

The rearrangement joins TRBV28 to TRBJ2-5; unclear D gene. The germline CDR1 and CDR2 sequences are MDHEN and SYDVKM. With 10 bases removed from V and 1 base from J, the gap between germline ends came to 19 bases. This CDR3 is built from 15 residues. DNA of the CDR3: TGTGCCAACAGCACTAACCTCCAGCCCCAAGAGACCCAGTACTTC. It yields the protein CANSTNLQPQETQYF. The entire variable domain, with the rest obtained from reference TRBV28 and TRBJ2-5, is as follows: DVKVTQSSRYLVKRTGEKVFLECVQDMDHENMFWYRQDPGLGLRLIYFSYDVKMKEKGDIPEGYSVSREKKERFSLILESASTNQTSMYLCANSTNLQPQETQYFGPGTRLLVL.

This rearrangement joins TRBV7-2 to TRBJ2-5, with 12 bases fitting TRBD2. Trimming removed 5 bases from V and 6 bases from J; junction bases left unmatched: 10. This CDR3 has 16 amino acids. CDR1 SGHTA and CDR2 FQGNSA come from the germline V gene. CDR3 DNA sequence: TGTGCCAGCAGCCTCACAACTAGCGGGGGGACACAGACCCAGTACTTC. Translated, it gives CASSLTTSGGTQTQYF.

V usage is TRBV2 and J usage is TRBJ2-1, with 9 bases lining up with TRBD1. This CDR3 comprises 14 residues. CDR1 is SNHLY and CDR2 is FYNNEI in the germline V gene. Losses at the gene ends were 7 bases for V and 14 bases for J; bases not matched to a gene: 15. The CDR3 bases are TGTGCCAGCATTGGGGGGGGACAGGGTTCCAGTAAGTTCTTC. Amino acids: CASIGGGQGSSKFF. The entire variable domain, with the rest obtained from reference TRBV2 and TRBJ2-1, is as follows: EPEVTQTPSHQVTQMGQEVILRCVPISNHLYFYWYRQILGQKVEFLVSFYNNEISEKSEIFDDQFSVERPDGSNFTLKIRSTKLEDSAMYFCASIGGGQGSSKFFGPGTRLTVL.

The rearrangement joins TRBV11-2 to TRBJ2-3; 9 bases agree with TRBD2. Germline loops: CDR1 SGHAT, CDR2 FQNNGV. The CDR3 is 14 residues long. V dropped 8 bases and J dropped 7; count of bases not matched to a gene: 10. The CDR3 here is CASADSGGPYTQYF. CDR3 sequence (DNA): TGTGCCAGCGCCGATAGCGGGGGTCCTTATACGCAGTATTTT.

The gene calls are TRBV20-1 and TRBJ1-5; the match to TRBD1 covers 10 bases. CDR3 size: 14 residues. After removal of 5 bases from V and 7 bases from J, the junction contained 8 bases not matched to a gene. Germline loops: CDR1 DFQATT, CDR2 SNEGSKA (reference sequence). CDR3 protein: CSAVRGDRGQPQHF. The CDR3 DNA sequence: TGCAGTGCTGTCAGGGGGGACAGGGGCCAGCCCCAGCATTTT.

CDR3 amino acids: CASSVQISTGGVSNEQFF. CDR3 bases: TGTGCCAGCAGCGTCCAAATCTCGACCGGGGGGGTTTCCAATGAGCAGTTCTTC. This chain links TRBV9 with TRBJ2-1, with TRBD2 matching 8 bases. The trim removed 2 bases at V and 6 bases at J, leaving 16 bases unmatched. This CDR3 spans 18 amino acids. CDR1 is SGDLS and CDR2 is YYNGEE in the germline V gene.

The chain links TRBV20-1 to TRBJ2-7, with 7 nucleotides matching TRBD2. Germline assignment: CDR1 DFQATT and CDR2 SNEGSKA (reference sequence). Trimming cost V 2 bases and J 5 bases; bases outside gene matches: 6. The CDR3 is made up of 13 amino acids. The CDR3 DNA sequence: TGCAGTGCTAGATTCGCGGGGGAAGACGAGCAGTACTTC. It is translated as CSARFAGEDEQYF.

The chain has TRBV6-2 or TRBV6-3 and TRBJ2-5; TRBD1 matches at 7 bases. The germline V gene encodes CDR1 MNHEY and CDR2 SVGEGT. Trimming took 2 bases from V and 3 from J; bases not matched to a gene: 6. This CDR3 has 15 residues. CDR3 loop: CASSYMDRFKETQYF. For the CDR3, the DNA is TGTGCCAGCAGTTACATGGACAGGTTCAAAGAGACCCAGTACTTC.

This chain joins TRBV20-1 and TRBJ1-2; 7 bases fit TRBD1. V was clipped by 5 bases and J by 7 bases; unmatched bases: 10. CDR1 is DFQATT and CDR2 is SNEGSKA in the germline V gene (reference sequence). The CDR3 length is 13 residues. The CDR3 nucleotides are TGCAGTGCTCGAAAACAGGGGTTTCGTGGCTACACCTTC. Its protein is CSARKQGFRGYTF.

The chain links TRBV12-3 or TRBV12-4 to TRBJ2-2; 9 bases map to TRBD2. The CDR3 runs to 15 residues. J lost 9 bases, V lost 7 bases, and 12 bases had no gene match. In nucleotides, the CDR3 is TGTGCCAGCATCCCTGGGGCGGGGGGGAGCAGGGAGCTGTTTTTT. This translates into CASIPGAGGSRELFF.

V and J are TRBV4-3 and TRBJ2-3; 12 bases agree with TRBD2. The CDR3 contains 19 residues. After removal of 3 bases from V and 1 base from J, the junction contained 11 bases not matched to a gene. Germline CDR1 and CDR2: LGHNA and YSLEER. The CDR3 DNA reads TGCGCCAGCAGCCAGAACCCCCACCGGACTAGCGGGGGCACAGATACGCAGTATTTT. It is translated as CASSQNPHRTSGGTDTQYF.